The clone carrying this T cell receptor beta chain occurred once. Its antigen remains unidentified. Repertoires were generated with immunoSEQ multiplex PCR, while TCRdb's copy carries only in-frame clones and drops some. The data show under 85,000 clones, approximately 92% seen once. These data are taken from a study of OX40 agonist ivuxolimab in advanced cancers. About the study: With a range of roughly 20 to 80, age averaged roughly 60 years, and nearly 85% were male. General study results and limits: In the 0.1 to 3.0 mg/kg range, CD4+ and CD8+ blood T cells had expanded clonally by week 6. Expanded clones were, on average, more numerous among CD8+ T cells than CD4+. No antigen was identified for the clonally expanded peripheral T cells.

The CDR3 spans 15 residues. The J segment lost 8 bases and the V segment lost 2 bases, leaving 8 bases of the junction unmatched. CDR1 LGHNA and CDR2 YNFKEQ come from the germline V gene. The sample was CD4+ or CD8+ T cells sorted from blood, taken in a trial of the OX40 agonist ivuxolimab. The sequence was collected from an adult with an advanced solid tumor such as melanoma, head and neck, liver or kidney cancer. This sequence joins TRBV4-2 and TRBJ2-1; TRBD2 aligns across 8 bases. The CDR3 DNA reads as TGTGCCAGCAGCCAAACCCCGGGACTAGTTGATGAGCAGTTCTTC. Residues: CASSQTPGLVDEQFF.